A single sample gave rise to the 4 T cell receptor beta chains below, sequenced in a study of T cell responses to AZD1222 COVID-19 vaccine. Data came from immunoSEQ multiplex PCR; TCRdb stores just in-frame clones and leaves some out. Of more than 150,000 clones listed, roughly 94% are singletons. The sequencing here drew on peripheral blood, taken 28 days after the second AZD1222 dose. The receptor set was obtained from an adult who received the AZD1222 COVID-19 vaccine.

The chain joins TRBV28 to TRBJ1-5; TRBD1 agrees at 10 bases. This CDR3 is built from 15 residues. J lost 6 bases, V lost 11 bases, and 13 bases had no gene match. The germline V gene encodes CDR1 MDHEN and CDR2 SYDVKM. The CDR3 here is CAGGGQGSRRQPQHF. The CDR3 bases are TGTGCCGGGGGGGGACAGGGGTCGAGGCGTCAGCCCCAGCATTTT.

The V call is TRBV11-2, the J call TRBJ1-3; possible D gene TRBD1, 5 bases. Per the germline V gene, CDR1 is SGHAT and CDR2 is FQNNGV. The V end lost 4 bases, the J end lost 0 bases, and 7 bases lay between the germline ends. The CDR3 covers 14 residues. The CDR3 region is CASSWGDSGNTIYF. The CDR3, as DNA: TGTGCCAGCAGCTGGGGGGACTCTGGAAACACCATATATTTT.

CDR3 sequence (DNA): TGTGCCAGCAGCTTAGACGGGAAAAGCACAGATACGCAGTATTTT. Encoded protein: CASSLDGKSTDTQYF. This chain connects TRBV7-2 to TRBJ2-3; possible D gene TRBD2, 5 bases. Trimming stripped 1 base from V and 0 bases from J, with 8 bases between. Per germline, CDR1 SGHTA and CDR2 FQGNSA. The CDR3 extends over 15 amino acids. Full variable domain (outside the CDR3, taken from reference TRBV7-2 and TRBJ2-3): GAGVSQSPSNKVTEKGKDVELRCDPISGHTALYWYRQSLGQGLEFLIYFQGNSAPDKSGLPSDRFSAERTGGSVSTLTIQRTQQEDSAVYLCASSLDGKSTDTQYFGPGTRLTVL.

V is TRBV6-5 and J is TRBJ1-1; no clear D gene. Trimming stripped 7 bases from V and 2 bases from J, with 14 bases between. Germline V gene data show CDR1 as MNHEY and CDR2 as SVGAGI. The CDR3 contains 14 residues. CDR3 bases: TGTGCCAGCAAAAAGGGAGGGAGAAACACTGAAGCTTTCTTT. It encodes CASKKGGRNTEAFF.